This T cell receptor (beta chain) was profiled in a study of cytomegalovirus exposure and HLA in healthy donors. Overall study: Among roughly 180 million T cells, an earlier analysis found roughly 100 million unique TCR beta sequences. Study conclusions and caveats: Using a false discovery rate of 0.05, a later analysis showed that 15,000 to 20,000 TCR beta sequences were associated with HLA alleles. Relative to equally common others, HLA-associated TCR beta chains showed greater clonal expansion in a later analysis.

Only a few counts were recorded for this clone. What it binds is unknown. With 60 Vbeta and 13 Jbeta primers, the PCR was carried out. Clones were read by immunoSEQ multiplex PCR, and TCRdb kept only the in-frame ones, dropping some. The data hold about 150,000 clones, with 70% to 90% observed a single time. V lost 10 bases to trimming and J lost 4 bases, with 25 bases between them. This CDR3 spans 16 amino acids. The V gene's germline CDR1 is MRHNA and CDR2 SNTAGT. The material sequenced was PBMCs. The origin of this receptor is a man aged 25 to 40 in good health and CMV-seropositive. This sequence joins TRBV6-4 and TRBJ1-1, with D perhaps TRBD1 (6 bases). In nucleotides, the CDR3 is TGTGCCACGATAAGCGCGTCTCCAGGGGATTTCACTGAAGCTTTCTTT. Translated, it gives CATISASPGDFTEAFF.